These 20 T cell receptor beta chains were all obtained from the same sample, sequenced in a study of CD8 T cells in Susac syndrome. Reverse transcription of roughly 0.45 to 1 ug RNA was carried out with random hexamers. TCRdb processed the immunoSEQ multiplex PCR reads anew with MiXCR; each CDR3 protein has one entry. The data hold under 200,000 distinct CDR3 sequences, with approximately 94% observed a single time. The sequencing input was CD4+ T cells from PBMCs. The receptors stem from a human donor with Susac syndrome.

The chain couples TRBV5-1 to TRBJ2-3, with 7 bases that match TRBD1. Germline V gene data show CDR1 as SGHRS and CDR2 as YFSETQ. CDR3 length equals 16 residues. V shed 2 bases and J 1 base; nucleotides not matched to a gene: 7. The CDR3 DNA reads as TGCGCCAGCAGCTTCTCCACCGGGACAGGCACAGATACGCAGTATTTT. Residues: CASSFSTGTGTDTQYF.

This chain links TRBV25-1 with TRBJ1-1; D may be TRBD1 (6 bases). Germline loops: CDR1 MGHDK, CDR2 SYGVNS. The CDR3 sequence is 15 residues long. V lost 3 bases and J 5 bases, leaving 16 bases between the germline ends. The CDR3 is CASSEPNREATEAFF. The DNA for the CDR3 is TGTGCCAGCAGTGAGCCCAACAGGGAGGCTACTGAAGCTTTCTTT.

The chain links TRBV20-1 to TRBJ2-3; TRBD1 matches at 8 bases. Germline trimming cut 6 bases from V and 0 bases from J; bases unmatched to any gene: 5. The CDR3 consists of 14 residues. CDR1 and CDR2 (germline): DFQATT, SNEGSKA (reference sequence). This CDR3 is CSALRDRSTDTQYF. The CDR3, as DNA: TGCAGTGCACTCCGGGACAGGAGCACAGATACGCAGTATTTT.

The rearrangement uses TRBV3-1 and TRBJ1-5, with 7 bases matching TRBD1. The CDR3 sequence is 17 residues long. J lost 9 bases, V lost 1 base, and 15 bases had no gene match. CDR1 LGHDT and CDR2 YNNKEL come from the germline V gene (reference sequence). Here the CDR3 reads CASSQGRGQSLVRPQHF. For the CDR3, the DNA is TGTGCCAGCAGCCAAGGCAGGGGACAGAGCCTCGTTAGGCCCCAGCATTTT.

The V call is TRBV6-1, the J call TRBJ1-1; D unclear. The germline gives CDR1 MNHNS, CDR2 SASEGT. The CDR3 spans 12 residues. Trimming took off 9 bases at V and 4 bases at J, with 12 bases between the two ends. Here the CDR3 DNA reads TGTGCCAGTAAGACCCTTCTCACTGAAGCTTTCTTT. As protein: CASKTLLTEAFF.

The CDR3 DNA is TGTGCCAGCAGCCAAGAGGGCAGCAGGGGTGAAGCTTTCTTT. Protein: CASSQEGSRGEAFF. The gene calls are TRBV3-1 and TRBJ1-1, with TRBD1 as a possible D gene (6 bases). This CDR3 spans 14 amino acids. Trimming left V 0 bases short and J 7 bases short, with 12 bases between. CDR1 is LGHDT, CDR2 YNNKEL, per germline (reference sequence).

As DNA, the CDR3 is TGCAGCGTTGGGACCCGGAACACCGGGGAGCTGTTTTTT. Residues: CSVGTRNTGELFF. The chain joins TRBV29-1 to TRBJ2-2; D gene unclear. Trimming took 4 bases from V and 1 from J, leaving 7 bases between them. CDR3 length equals 13 residues. The germline V gene encodes CDR1 SQVTM and CDR2 ANQGSEA.

This clonotype appeared a few times. This chain links TRBV5-4 with TRBJ2-1; 11 bases are a match to TRBD2. The germline V gene encodes CDR1 SGHNT and CDR2 YYREEE (reference sequence). Unmatched junction bases numbered 6, after V lost 6 bases and J lost 4 bases. The CDR3 consists of 15 residues. The CDR3 nucleotides read TGTGCCAGCAATAGACTAGCGGGGTCTTACAATGAGCAGTTCTTC. Protein: CASNRLAGSYNEQFF.

The genes are TRBV5-1 and TRBJ2-7, with a tentative D call TRBD2 (6 bases). Germline loops: CDR1 SGHRS, CDR2 YFSETQ. The CDR3 is 15 amino acids. V was cut by 4 bases and J by 2 bases, with 16 bases left in between. CDR3 residues: CASSRTRDWTYEQYF. For the CDR3, the DNA is TGCGCCAGCAGCCGAACTCGGGACTGGACCTACGAGCAGTACTTC.

The rearrangement links TRBV5-4 to TRBJ2-1, with D tentatively TRBD2 (5 bases). Germline CDR1 reads SGHNT; CDR2 reads YYREEE (reference sequence). V was clipped by 6 bases and J by 4 bases, with 14 bases between them. The CDR3 consists of 14 residues. The CDR3 DNA reads as TGTGCCAGCATCCAGGCGGGTGGGTACAATGAGCAGTTCTTC. This sequence encodes CASIQAGGYNEQFF.

The rearrangement joins TRBV20-1 to TRBJ2-3; tentative D call: TRBD2 (7 bases). Germline CDR1 is DFQATT and CDR2 is SNEGSKA (reference sequence). Trimming shortened V by 2 bases and J by 0 bases, and 15 bases separated the two germline ends. The CDR3 runs 16 residues. CDR3 protein: CSARLARGPSTDTQYF. In nucleotides, the CDR3 is TGCAGTGCTAGATTAGCGCGGGGGCCCAGCACAGATACGCAGTATTTT.

The J gene is TRBJ2-3, the V gene TRBV20-1, with 9 nucleotides matching TRBD1. The CDR3 is 14 amino acids. Looked up from germline, CDR1 is DFQATT and CDR2 is SNEGSKA (reference sequence). V lost 0 bases, J lost 3 bases, and 1 base stayed unmatched. For the CDR3, the DNA is TGCAGTGCTAGAGAGGGACAGGGAACAGATACGCAGTATTTT. It specifies CSAREGQGTDTQYF.

V and J are TRBV28 and TRBJ2-7; no clear D gene. V was shortened by 6 bases and J by 2 bases, with 8 bases between the two germline ends. From germline, CDR1 is MDHEN and CDR2 SYDVKM. This CDR3 region has 12 residues. For the CDR3, the DNA is TGTGCCAGCAGGGGGAAAGCCTACGAGCAGTACTTC. Translating it yields CASRGKAYEQYF.

The J gene is TRBJ2-3, the V gene TRBV25-1; 7 nucleotides line up with TRBD1. V was pared by 4 bases and J by 3 bases, with 7 bases of the junction left unmatched. CDR1 MGHDK and CDR2 SYGVNS come from the germline V gene. This CDR3 is 15 amino acids long. CDR3 amino acids: CASSGRGGETDTQYF. In nucleotides, the CDR3 is TGTGCCAGCAGTGGCAGAGGGGGCGAAACAGATACGCAGTATTTT. Variable domain in full (rest from reference TRBV25-1 and TRBJ2-3): EADIYQTPRYLVIGTGKKITLECSQTMGHDKMYWYQQDPGMELHLIHYSYGVNSTEKGDLSSESTVSRIRTEHFPLTLESARPSHTSQYLCASSGRGGETDTQYFGPGTRLTVL.

The chain employs TRBV5-1 and TRBJ1-1; 9 bases are a match to TRBD1. The CDR3 is made up of 15 amino acids. Germline assignment: CDR1 SGHRS and CDR2 YFSETQ. The junction had 4 bases not matched to a gene; V was cut back by 0 bases and J by 4 bases. The CDR3 reads CASSLAGQGSTEAFF. The CDR3 DNA sequence: TGCGCCAGCAGCTTGGCCGGACAGGGGTCCACTGAAGCTTTCTTT.

The J gene is TRBJ1-5, the V gene TRBV20-1; D might be TRBD1 (5 bases). This CDR3 has 17 amino acids. CDR1 and CDR2 from the germline V gene are DFQATT and SNEGSKA (reference sequence). Trimming took off 4 bases at V and 0 bases at J, with 19 bases between the two ends. This CDR3 is CSAKEAGQTYSNQPQHF. Here the CDR3 DNA reads TGCAGTGCTAAGGAGGCAGGGCAGACCTATAGCAATCAGCCCCAGCATTTT.

CDR3 residues: CSAHGGDNYGYTF. The CDR3 DNA sequence: TGCAGCGCCCATGGGGGGGACAACTATGGCTACACCTTC. This sequence joins TRBV29-1 and TRBJ1-2, with a possible D match to TRBD1 (5 bases). Trimming left V 7 bases short and J 2 bases short, with 14 bases between. The CDR3 is 13 residues long. Per germline, CDR1 SQVTM and CDR2 ANQGSEA.

V and J are TRBV4-1 and TRBJ1-2; no firm D call. Germline lookup yields CDR1 MGHRA and CDR2 YSYEKL. V shed 0 bases and J shed 7 bases, with 15 bases lying between them. There are 15 residues in the CDR3. This CDR3 is CASSQDPEIYGGYTF. Here the CDR3 DNA reads TGCGCCAGCAGCCAAGATCCGGAGATATACGGTGGCTACACCTTC.

The chain carries TRBV19 and TRBJ2-1, with 8 positions matching TRBD1. V lost 3 bases, J lost 3 bases, and 7 bases stayed unmatched. This CDR3 has 16 amino acids. The germline V gene has CDR1 LNHDA and CDR2 SQIVND (reference sequence). CDR3 bases: TGTGCCAGTAGTATTTCGGCAGGGGGCTTCTACAATGAGCAGTTCTTC. Translating it yields CASSISAGGFYNEQFF.

V gene TRBV3-1 combines with J gene TRBJ2-5, with D unresolved. The CDR3 contains 11 residues. The V end lost 3 bases, the J end lost 4 bases, and 3 bases lay between the germline ends. Germline lookup yields CDR1 LGHDT and CDR2 YNNKEL (reference sequence). CDR3 nucleotides: TGTGCCAGCAGCCAGACAGAGACCCAGTACTTC. This gives the protein CASSQTETQYF.